These T cell receptor beta chains were read from a single sample in a study of cytomegalovirus exposure and HLA in healthy donors. Assay used: immunoSEQ multiplex PCR; TCRdb lists only in-frame clones, some missing. The sample has 120,000 to 150,000 clones, 75% to 85% seen once. Material for sequencing was PBMCs. These receptors all come from a female donor in good health and CMV-seronegative. Each CDR3 is given with its conserved first and last residue. The D gene is left open where the match is weak.

TRBV7-9	.	CARRGGVNTEAFF
TRBV10-3	TRBD1	CAIRDRQGSSYEQYF
TRBV28	TRBD2	CASNTRRGGGETQYF
TRBV29-1	.	CSARGNYGYTF
TRBV9	TRBD1	CASSVLPSSGTGSYEQYF
TRBV6-1	.	CASTPSRQSYEQYF
TRBV7-9	.	CASSLEAQPTDTQYF
TRBV5-1	.	CASSLGGGFSEAFF
TRBV6-6	.	CASSYSTGEAFF
TRBV10-3	TRBD1	CASSADRTYEQYF
TRBV7-9	.	CASSLGIGVPSGDEQFF
TRBV7-9	TRBD2	CASSNPSGGKDTQYF
TRBV28	.	CASSLTSGDINYGYTF
TRBV11-2	.	CASSLYPSENNEQFF
TRBV15	.	CATSRDKGELDNEQFF
TRBV11-2	TRBD2	CASSLYASGAYEQYF
TRBV2	.	CASSLTGPYGYTF
TRBV2	TRBD2	CASSERGGLSTGELFF
TRBV10-3	TRBD2	CAISESGLAAYEQYF
TRBV11-2	.	CASSFLQGSTDTQYF
TRBV15	.	CATSRDQSNQPQHF
TRBV27	.	CASKREGTEAFF
TRBV29-1	.	CSVERQAYNEQFF
TRBV29-1	TRBD1	CSVSTGEGYTF
TRBV9	.	CASSPHRVRAADNEQFF
TRBV5-6	TRBD1	CASSGTGRDTEAFF
TRBV28	TRBD1	CASSQGVAFF
TRBV5-1	TRBD1	CASSFLTGRNTEAFF
TRBV5-4	.	CASSRGGVRDYGYTF
TRBV5-4	.	CASSFSQDYGYTF
TRBV18	TRBD1	CASSRDSTNTGELFF
TRBV9	TRBD2	CASSPRLAGDPYNEQFF
TRBV23-1	.	CASSQYPDWEDYGYTF
TRBV2	.	CASNLQGPDTDTQYF
TRBV7-3	TRBD2	CASSLRGGEETQYF
TRBV7-3	TRBD2	CASSPTSGGAHNEQFF
TRBV7-2	.	CASSLAHQIGAVTGYTF
TRBV4-3	TRBD1	CASSQARGLHMNTEAFF
TRBV30	.	CAWTTGLVESPLHF
TRBV30	TRBD1	CAWSFGQGAGEQYF
TRBV27	.	CASSLPDRPYEQYF
TRBV4-1	.	CASSQNWRDRYNEQFF
TRBV27	TRBD2	CASSASSGRTDTQYF
TRBV5-5	TRBD1	CASSLGGMGNQPQHF
TRBV11-2	.	CASSPGTSNTGELFF
TRBV30	.	CAWSVPVGAKLPREQFF
TRBV4-2	.	CASSQDSGRDYGYTF
TRBV4-1	.	CASSPLGLRNQPQHF
TRBV2	TRBD2	CASSDLLAGELYNEQFF
TRBV9	TRBD1	CASSVEPGQGFKGYTF
TRBV10-3	.	CAISESRGQETQYF
TRBV28	TRBD1	CASSLWGQGQETQYF
TRBV5-4	TRBD1	CASSQRTGSRVETQYF
TRBV19	TRBD1	CASSAGQASNTIYF
TRBV28	.	CASSHNRWAGFTEAFF
TRBV27	TRBD2	CASRLTAGGRTGELFF
TRBV2	.	CASKGGVRTDTQYF